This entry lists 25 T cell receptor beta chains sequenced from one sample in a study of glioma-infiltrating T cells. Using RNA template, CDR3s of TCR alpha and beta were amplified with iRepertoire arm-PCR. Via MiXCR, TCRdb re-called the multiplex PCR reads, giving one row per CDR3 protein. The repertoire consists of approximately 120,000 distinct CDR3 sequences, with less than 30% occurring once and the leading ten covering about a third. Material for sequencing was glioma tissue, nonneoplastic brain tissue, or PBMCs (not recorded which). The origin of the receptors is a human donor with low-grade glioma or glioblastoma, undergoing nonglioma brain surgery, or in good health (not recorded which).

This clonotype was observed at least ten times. DNA for the CDR3: TGTGCCAGCAGCCTGACAGAGGGCACTGAAGCTTTCTTT. Its translation: CASSLTEGTEAFF. The J gene is TRBJ1-1, the V gene TRBV6-4; possible D gene TRBD1, 5 bases. Germline loops: CDR1 MRHNA, CDR2 SNTAGT. V lost 6 bases, J lost 4 bases, and 12 bases lay in between. The CDR3 totals 13 residues.

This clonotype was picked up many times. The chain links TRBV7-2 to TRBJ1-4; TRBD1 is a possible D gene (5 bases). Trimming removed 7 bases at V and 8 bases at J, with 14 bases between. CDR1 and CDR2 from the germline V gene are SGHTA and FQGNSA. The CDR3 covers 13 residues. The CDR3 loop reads CASTSGTYEKLFF. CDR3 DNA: TGTGCCAGCACCTCCGGGACGTACGAAAAACTGTTTTTT.

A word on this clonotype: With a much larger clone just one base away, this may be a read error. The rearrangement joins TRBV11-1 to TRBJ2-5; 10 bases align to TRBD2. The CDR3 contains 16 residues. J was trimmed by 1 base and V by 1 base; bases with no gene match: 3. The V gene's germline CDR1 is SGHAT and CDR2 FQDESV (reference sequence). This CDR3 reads CASSLEPSGGQETQYF. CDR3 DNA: TGTGCCAGCAGCTTAGAGCCTAGCGGGGGCCAAGAGACCCAGTACTTC.

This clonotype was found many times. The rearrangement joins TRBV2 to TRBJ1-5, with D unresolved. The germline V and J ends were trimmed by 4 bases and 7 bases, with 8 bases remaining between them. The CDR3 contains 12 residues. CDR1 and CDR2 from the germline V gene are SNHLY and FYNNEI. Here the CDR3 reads CASSAGSQPQHF. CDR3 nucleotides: TGTGCCAGCAGTGCTGGCAGCCAGCCCCAGCATTTT.

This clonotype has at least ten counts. The CDR3 sequence is CASSRENTEAFF. CDR3 sequence (DNA): TGTGCCAGTTCCAGGGAGAACACTGAAGCTTTCTTT. The chain uses TRBV3-1 and TRBJ1-1, with D perhaps TRBD1 (5 bases). V was pared by 9 bases and J by 1 base, with 9 bases between. This CDR3 has 12 amino acids. From germline, CDR1 is LGHDT and CDR2 YNNKEL (reference sequence).

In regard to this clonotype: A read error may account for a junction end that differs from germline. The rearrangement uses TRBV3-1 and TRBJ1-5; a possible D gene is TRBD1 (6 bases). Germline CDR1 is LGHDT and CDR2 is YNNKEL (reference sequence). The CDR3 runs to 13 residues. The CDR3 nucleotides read TGTACCAGCTCGGGGGGGGCGAATCAGCCCCAGCATTTT. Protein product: CTSSGGANQPQHF.

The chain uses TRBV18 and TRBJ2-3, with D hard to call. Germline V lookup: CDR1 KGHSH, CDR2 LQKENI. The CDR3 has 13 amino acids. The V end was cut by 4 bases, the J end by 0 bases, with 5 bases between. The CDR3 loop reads CASSHPSTDTQYF. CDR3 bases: TGTGCCAGCTCACATCCTAGCACAGATACGCAGTATTTT.

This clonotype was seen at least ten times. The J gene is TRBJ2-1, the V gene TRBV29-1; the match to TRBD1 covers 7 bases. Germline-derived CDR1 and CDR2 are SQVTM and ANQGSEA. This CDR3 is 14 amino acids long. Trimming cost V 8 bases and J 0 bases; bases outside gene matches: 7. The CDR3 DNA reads TGCAGCACCGGGGACAGTAGCTCCTACAATGAGCAGTTCTTC. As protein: CSTGDSSSYNEQFF.

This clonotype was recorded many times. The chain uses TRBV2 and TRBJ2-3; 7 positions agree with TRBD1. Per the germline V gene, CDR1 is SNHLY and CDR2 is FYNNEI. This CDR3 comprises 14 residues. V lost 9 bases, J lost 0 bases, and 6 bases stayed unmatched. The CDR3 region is CASATGFSTDTQYF. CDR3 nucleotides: TGTGCCAGTGCGACAGGGTTTAGCACAGATACGCAGTATTTT.

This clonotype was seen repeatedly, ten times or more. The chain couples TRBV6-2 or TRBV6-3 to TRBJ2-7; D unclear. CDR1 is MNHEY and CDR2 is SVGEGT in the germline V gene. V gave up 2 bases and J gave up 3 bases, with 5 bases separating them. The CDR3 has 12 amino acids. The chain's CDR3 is CASSYGRYEQYF. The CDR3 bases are TGTGCCAGCAGTTACGGCCGCTACGAGCAGTACTTC.

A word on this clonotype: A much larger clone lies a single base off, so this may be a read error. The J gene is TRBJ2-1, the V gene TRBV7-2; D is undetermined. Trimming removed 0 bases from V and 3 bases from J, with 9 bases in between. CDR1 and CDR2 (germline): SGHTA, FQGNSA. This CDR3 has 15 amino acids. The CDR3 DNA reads TGTGCCAGCAGCTTAGCTAGTAGCTGCTACAATGAGCAGTTCTTC. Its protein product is CASSLASSCYNEQFF.

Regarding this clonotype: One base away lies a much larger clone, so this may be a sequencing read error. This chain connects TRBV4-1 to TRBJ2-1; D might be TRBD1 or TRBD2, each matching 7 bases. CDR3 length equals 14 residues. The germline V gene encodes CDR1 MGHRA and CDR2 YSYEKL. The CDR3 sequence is CASRQGLGGFEQFF. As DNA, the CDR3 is TGCGCCAGCAGACAAGGACTAGGGGGCTTTGAGCAGTTCTTC.

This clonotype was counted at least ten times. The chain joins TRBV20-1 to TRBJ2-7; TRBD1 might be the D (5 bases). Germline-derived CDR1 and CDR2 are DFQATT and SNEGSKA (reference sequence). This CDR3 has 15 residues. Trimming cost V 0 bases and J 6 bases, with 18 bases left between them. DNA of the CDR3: TGCAGTGCTAGAGAAACAGGTGCTGGGCCTAGCGAGCAGTACTTC. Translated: CSARETGAGPSEQYF.

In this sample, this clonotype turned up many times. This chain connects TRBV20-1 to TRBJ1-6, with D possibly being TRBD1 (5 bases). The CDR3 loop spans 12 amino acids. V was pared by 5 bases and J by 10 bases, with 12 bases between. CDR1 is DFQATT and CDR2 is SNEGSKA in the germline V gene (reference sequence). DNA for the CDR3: TGCAGTGCTCGGGGGGGTAACTCACCCCTCCACTTT. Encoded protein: CSARGGNSPLHF.

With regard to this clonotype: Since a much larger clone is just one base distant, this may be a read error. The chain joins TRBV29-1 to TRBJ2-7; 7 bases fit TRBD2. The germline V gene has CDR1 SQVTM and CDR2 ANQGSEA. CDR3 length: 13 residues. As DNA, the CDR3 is TGCAGCGTTCAGGGAGGGTACTCCTACGATCAGTACTTC. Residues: CSVQGGYSYDQYF.

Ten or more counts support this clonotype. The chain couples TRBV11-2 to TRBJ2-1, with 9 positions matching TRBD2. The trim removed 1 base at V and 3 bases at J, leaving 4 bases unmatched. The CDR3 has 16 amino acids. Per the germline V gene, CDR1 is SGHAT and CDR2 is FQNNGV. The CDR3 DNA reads TGTGCCAGCAGCTTAGTAGCTAGCGGGATCTACAATGAGCAGTTCTTC. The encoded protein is CASSLVASGIYNEQFF.

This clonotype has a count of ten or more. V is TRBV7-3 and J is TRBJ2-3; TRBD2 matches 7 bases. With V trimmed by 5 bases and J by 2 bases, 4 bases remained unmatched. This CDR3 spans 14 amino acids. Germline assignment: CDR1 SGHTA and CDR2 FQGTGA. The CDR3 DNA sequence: TGTGCCAGCAGCCGAGCGGGGACCACAGATACGCAGTATTTT. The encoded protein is CASSRAGTTDTQYF.

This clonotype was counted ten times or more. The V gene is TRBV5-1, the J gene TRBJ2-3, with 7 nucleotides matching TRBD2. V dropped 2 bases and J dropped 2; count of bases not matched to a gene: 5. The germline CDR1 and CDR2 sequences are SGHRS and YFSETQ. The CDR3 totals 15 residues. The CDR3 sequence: CASSFSGLNTDTQYF. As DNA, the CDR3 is TGCGCCAGCAGCTTTAGCGGGTTAAACACAGATACGCAGTATTTT.

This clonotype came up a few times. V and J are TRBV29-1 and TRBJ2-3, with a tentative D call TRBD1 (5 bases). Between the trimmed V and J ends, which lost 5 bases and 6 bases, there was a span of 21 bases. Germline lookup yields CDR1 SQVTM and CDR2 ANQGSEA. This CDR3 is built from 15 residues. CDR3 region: CSVNLGQALRDTQYF. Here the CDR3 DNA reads TGCAGCGTTAATTTGGGGCAGGCTCTTCGGGATACGCAGTATTTT.

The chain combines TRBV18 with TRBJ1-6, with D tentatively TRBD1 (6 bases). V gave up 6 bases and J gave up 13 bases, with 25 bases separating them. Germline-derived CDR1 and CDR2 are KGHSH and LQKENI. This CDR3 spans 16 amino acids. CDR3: CASSRHRDTQTLPLHF. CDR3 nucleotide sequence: TGTGCCAGCTCGCGCCACCGGGACACCCAAACCCTTCCCCTCCACTTT.

CDR3 sequence: CASSARQGIGEQYF. In DNA form, the CDR3 reads TGTGCCAGCAGCGCCCGACAGGGGATTGGCGAGCAGTACTTC. This chain connects TRBV6-1 to TRBJ2-7; 8 bases fit TRBD1. Unmatched junction bases numbered 10, after V lost 6 bases and J lost 6 bases. The CDR3 contains 14 residues. CDR1 is MNHNS and CDR2 is SASEGT in the germline V gene.

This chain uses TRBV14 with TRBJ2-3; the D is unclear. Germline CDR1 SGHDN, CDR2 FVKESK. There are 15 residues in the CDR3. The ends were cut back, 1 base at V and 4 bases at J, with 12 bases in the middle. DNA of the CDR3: TGTGCCAGCAGCCAAGTTCTTAGGGTCCCAGATACGCAGTATTTT. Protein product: CASSQVLRVPDTQYF.

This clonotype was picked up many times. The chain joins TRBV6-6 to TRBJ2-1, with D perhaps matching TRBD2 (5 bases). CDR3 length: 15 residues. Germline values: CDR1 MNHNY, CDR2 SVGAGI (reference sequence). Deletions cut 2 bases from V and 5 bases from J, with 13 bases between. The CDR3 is CASSYGPAVDNEQFF. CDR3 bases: TGTGCCAGCAGTTACGGGCCAGCGGTAGACAATGAGCAGTTCTTC.

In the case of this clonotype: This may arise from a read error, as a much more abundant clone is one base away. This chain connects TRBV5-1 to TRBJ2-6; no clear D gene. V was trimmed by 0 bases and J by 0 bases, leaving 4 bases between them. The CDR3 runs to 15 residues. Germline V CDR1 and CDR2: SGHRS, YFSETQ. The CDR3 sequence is CASSLDASGANVLTF. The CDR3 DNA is TGCGCCAGCAGCTTGGACGCCTCTGGGGCCAACGTCCTGACTTTC.

The CDR3 DNA reads TGTGCCAGTAGTTCCCGGGACGGCCTCTACGAGCAGTACTTC. This encodes CASSSRDGLYEQYF. The rearrangement joins TRBV19 to TRBJ2-7, with D perhaps assigned TRBD1 or TRBD2 (5 bases each). CDR1 LNHDA and CDR2 SQIVND come from the germline V gene (reference sequence). The CDR3 length is 14 residues. V was trimmed by 5 bases and J by 3 bases, leaving 14 bases between them.